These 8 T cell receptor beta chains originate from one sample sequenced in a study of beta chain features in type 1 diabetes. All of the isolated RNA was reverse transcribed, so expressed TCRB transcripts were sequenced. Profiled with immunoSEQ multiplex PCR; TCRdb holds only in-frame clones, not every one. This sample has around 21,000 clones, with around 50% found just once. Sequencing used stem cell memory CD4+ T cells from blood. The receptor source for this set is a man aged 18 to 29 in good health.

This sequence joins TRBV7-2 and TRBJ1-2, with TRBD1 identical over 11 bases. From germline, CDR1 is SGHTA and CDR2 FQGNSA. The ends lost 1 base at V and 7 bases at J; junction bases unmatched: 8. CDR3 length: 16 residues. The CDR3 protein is CASSLGGTGGFSGYTF. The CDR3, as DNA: TGTGCCAGCAGCTTAGGGGGGACAGGGGGGTTCTCTGGCTACACCTTC.

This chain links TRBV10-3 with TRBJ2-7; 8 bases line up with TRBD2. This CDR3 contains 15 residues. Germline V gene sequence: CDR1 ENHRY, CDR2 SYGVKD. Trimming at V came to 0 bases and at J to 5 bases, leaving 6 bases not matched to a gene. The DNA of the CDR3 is TGTGCCATCAGTGAGTCGCCCAGCGGGAGAAACGAGCAGTACTTC. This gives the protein CAISESPSGRNEQYF.

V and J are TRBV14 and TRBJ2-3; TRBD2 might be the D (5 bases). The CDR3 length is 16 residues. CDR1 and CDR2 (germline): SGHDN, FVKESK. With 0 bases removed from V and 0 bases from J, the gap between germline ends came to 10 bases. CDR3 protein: CASSQDRAGSTDTQYF. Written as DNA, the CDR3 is TGTGCCAGCAGCCAAGATCGCGCGGGTAGCACAGATACGCAGTATTTT.

In nucleotides, the CDR3 is TGTGCGACTTCGTCGGGGTCCTACAATGAGCAGTTCTTC. Encoded protein: CATSSGSYNEQFF. The chain carries TRBV27 and TRBJ2-1, with D possibly matching TRBD2 (5 bases). Germline lookup yields CDR1 MNHEY and CDR2 SMNVEV (reference sequence). This CDR3 contains 13 residues.

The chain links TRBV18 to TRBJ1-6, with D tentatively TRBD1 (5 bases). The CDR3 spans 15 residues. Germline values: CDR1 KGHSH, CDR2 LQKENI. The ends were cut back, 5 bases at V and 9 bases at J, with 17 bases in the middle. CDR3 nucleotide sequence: TGTGCCAGCTCAGAGGGACTCAAGGTGGGTTCACCCCTCCACTTT. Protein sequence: CASSEGLKVGSPLHF.

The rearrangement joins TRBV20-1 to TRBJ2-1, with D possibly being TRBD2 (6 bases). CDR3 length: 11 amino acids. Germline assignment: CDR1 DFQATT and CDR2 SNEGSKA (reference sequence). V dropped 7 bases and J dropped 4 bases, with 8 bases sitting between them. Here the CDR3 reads CSVGGYNEQFF. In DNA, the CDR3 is TGCAGTGTTGGAGGGTACAATGAGCAGTTCTTC.

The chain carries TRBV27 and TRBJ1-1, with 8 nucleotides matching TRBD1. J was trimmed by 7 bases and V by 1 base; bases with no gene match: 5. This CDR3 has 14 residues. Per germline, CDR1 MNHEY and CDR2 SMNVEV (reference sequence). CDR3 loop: CASSLFGQGDEAFF. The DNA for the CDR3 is TGTGCCAGCAGTTTATTCGGACAGGGCGATGAAGCTTTCTTT.

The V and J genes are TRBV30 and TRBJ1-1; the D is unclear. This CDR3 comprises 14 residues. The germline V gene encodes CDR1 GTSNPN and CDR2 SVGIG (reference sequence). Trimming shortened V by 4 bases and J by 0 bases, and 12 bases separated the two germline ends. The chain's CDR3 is CAWMRGLLNTEAFF. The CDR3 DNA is TGTGCCTGGATGCGAGGACTCCTGAACACTGAAGCTTTCTTT.